The clone carrying this T cell receptor (beta chain) was seen at least ten times. Its antigen remains unknown. There are 12 residues in the CDR3. With 5 bases removed from V and 6 bases from J, the gap between germline ends came to 5 bases. Germline V gene lookup returns CDR1 SEHNR and CDR2 FQNEAQ (reference sequence). MiXCR was run by TCRdb on the RT-PCR reads, yielding one entry per CDR3 protein. The table has 200,000 to 300,000 distinct CDR3 sequences, 12% seen once. The record originates from a study of response to subunit inactivated influenza vaccine. Findings of the study overall: New T cells are recruited in small numbers by each seasonal influenza vaccination, according to the authors' suggestion.

The chain combines TRBV7-9 with TRBJ1-6, with no clear D. This clonotype was obtained from a man aged 45-60 years who received an inactivated influenza vaccine. The specimen was non-naive T cells sorted from PBMCs, collected 14 to 15 days before vaccination. The CDR3 nucleotides read TGTGCCAGCAGCCTCACTAATTCACCCCTCCACTTT. It translates to CASSLTNSPLHF.